The 22 T cell receptor beta chains listed next were all sequenced from one sample in a study of T cell clonotyping in hematopoietic cell transplantation. TCRdb's table, derived via immunoSEQ multiplex PCR, lists solely in-frame clones and lacks some. The sample has more than 6,500 clones; around 94% are singletons. The sample was peripheral blood mononuclear cells, taken 30 days after allogeneic stem cell transplant. These receptors all stem from a male patient between 60 and 69 years old who had an allogeneic stem cell transplant from an unrelated donor, so T cells may come from the graft donor. Some clones in this sample may be carry-over from other donors' samples.

The genes are TRBV10-1 and TRBJ2-3; TRBD2 agrees at 11 bases. The CDR3 consists of 16 residues. V was clipped by 3 bases and J by 3 bases; unmatched bases: 5. The germline V gene has CDR1 WNHNN and CDR2 SYGVQD (reference sequence). Written as DNA, the CDR3 is TGCGCCAGCAGTGACAGTAGCGGGAGGGGGACAGATACGCAGTATTTT. It yields the protein CASSDSSGRGTDTQYF.

The chain couples TRBV12-5 to TRBJ2-5; no clear D. This CDR3 comprises 13 residues. V dropped 5 bases and J dropped 6 bases, with 13 bases sitting between them. The germline V gene encodes CDR1 LGHNT and CDR2 FRNRAP. CDR3 residues: CASGPRSWQTQYF. CDR3 nucleotide sequence: TGTGCTAGTGGTCCCCGATCATGGCAGACCCAGTACTTC. The whole variable domain, filled in from reference TRBV12-5 and TRBJ2-5, reads DARVTQTPRHKVTEMGQEVTMRCQPILGHNTVFWYRQTMMQGLELLAYFRNRAPLDDSGMPKDRFSAEMPDATLATLKIQPSEPRDSAVYFCASGPRSWQTQYFGPGTRLLVL.

The gene calls are TRBV7-2 and TRBJ2-2, with D uncertain. This CDR3 has 15 residues. The V end lost 3 bases, the J end lost 7 bases, and 15 bases lay between the germline ends. CDR1 and CDR2 from the germline V gene are SGHTA and FQGNSA. CDR3 nucleotides: TGTGCCAGCAGCTTTACAACGAGGTGGGGCGGGGAGCTGTTTTTT. Encoded protein: CASSFTTRWGGELFF.

On this clone itself: At one end the junction does not follow the germline gene, possibly because of a read error. The chain has TRBV18 and TRBJ1-1; a weak D match, TRBD1 (5 bases). The CDR3 runs to 16 residues. CDR1 KGHSH and CDR2 LQKENI come from the germline V gene. CDR3 protein: CASAPMPGALNTEAFF. CDR3 nucleotides: TGTGCCAGCGCACCAATGCCCGGGGCGCTGAACACTGAAGCTTTCTTT.

The chain has TRBV4-1 and TRBJ2-1, with 9 bases lining up with TRBD2. The V gene end was trimmed by 1 base and the J gene end by 9 bases; junction bases not matched to a gene: 7. This CDR3 contains 15 residues. The V gene's germline CDR1 is MGHRA and CDR2 YSYEKL. The CDR3 loop reads CASSQVASGTREQFF. As DNA, the CDR3 is TGCGCCAGCAGCCAAGTGGCTAGCGGGACCCGTGAGCAGTTCTTC.

The chain joins TRBV7-6 to TRBJ2-7, with 9 bases aligning to TRBD1. Germline CDR1 SGHVS, CDR2 FNYEAQ. J gave up 1 base and V 0 bases, and 4 bases lay outside the gene matches. The CDR3 loop spans 16 amino acids. CDR3 sequence (DNA): TGTGCCAGCAGCTTAGCGCTTGGGACAGGGTCCTACGAGCAGTACTTC. Its translation is CASSLALGTGSYEQYF.

The chain is built from TRBV28 and TRBJ2-1; D possibly corresponds to TRBD1 (5 bases). Germline V gene lookup returns CDR1 MDHEN and CDR2 SYDVKM. V shed 7 bases and J shed 2 bases, with 12 bases lying between them. The CDR3 extends over 14 amino acids. CDR3 loop: CASTRPGTYNEQFF. The CDR3, as DNA: TGTGCCAGCACCCGTCCAGGGACCTACAATGAGCAGTTCTTC.

J is TRBJ1-2 and V is TRBV13, with TRBD1 as a possible D gene (5 bases). The CDR3 runs to 14 residues. CDR1 is PRHDT and CDR2 is FYEKMQ in the germline V gene (reference sequence). V shed 5 bases and J shed 0 bases, with 10 bases lying between them. The CDR3, as DNA: TGTGCCAGCAGCGGGACGGACTCTAACTATGGCTACACCTTC. Translating gives CASSGTDSNYGYTF.

This rearrangement joins TRBV27 to TRBJ2-1; no clear D. The CDR3 contains 12 residues. V was cut by 5 bases and J by 6 bases, with 8 bases left in between. CDR1 is MNHEY, CDR2 SMNVEV, per germline (reference sequence). The CDR3 region is CASSLWGNEQFF. In nucleotides, the CDR3 is TGTGCCAGCAGTCTGTGGGGCAATGAGCAGTTCTTC.

The V gene is TRBV5-6, the J gene TRBJ2-1, with 13 bases matching TRBD2. The V gene end was trimmed by 5 bases and the J gene end by 6 bases; junction bases not matched to a gene: 5. This CDR3 has 15 residues. CDR1 is SGHDT, CDR2 YYEEEE, per germline. The CDR3 sequence is CASRLGLAGLNEQFF. CDR3 DNA sequence: TGTGCCAGCAGGCTGGGACTAGCGGGACTCAATGAGCAGTTCTTC. The full variable domain, with the rest looked up from reference TRBV5-6 and TRBJ2-1, is DAGVTQSPTHLIKTRGQQVTLRCSPKSGHDTVSWYQQALGQGPQFIFQYYEEEERQRGNFPDRFSGHQFPNYSSELNVNALLLGDSALYLCASRLGLAGLNEQFFGPGTRLTVL.

This chain uses TRBV5-1 with TRBJ2-3; a weak D match, TRBD2 (6 bases). Germline V gene sequence: CDR1 SGHRS, CDR2 YFSETQ. This CDR3 is built from 14 residues. Trimming took 3 bases from V and 2 from J, leaving 10 bases between them. The DNA of the CDR3 is TGCGCCAGCAGCTGGGGACTCTTCACAGATACGCAGTATTTT. This translates into CASSWGLFTDTQYF.

The chain combines TRBV6-5 with TRBJ1-3; no definite D call. The CDR3 contains 13 residues. The V and J ends lost 7 bases and 0 bases respectively, with 7 bases between them. The germline V gene has CDR1 MNHEY and CDR2 SVGAGI. CDR3 in DNA: TGTGCCAGCAAGGGAATCTCTGGAAACACCATATATTTT. Translated: CASKGISGNTIYF.

The rearrangement joins TRBV5-1 to TRBJ1-1; possibly TRBD1 for D (5 bases). The CDR3 length is 16 residues. Germline V CDR1 and CDR2: SGHRS, YFSETQ. V gave up 0 bases and J gave up 0 bases, with 12 bases separating them. CDR3 protein: CASSLGQGSMNTEAFF. CDR3 sequence (DNA): TGCGCCAGCAGCTTGGGGCAGGGCTCCATGAACACTGAAGCTTTCTTT. The variable domain in full, completed from reference TRBV5-1 and TRBJ1-1, reads KAGVTQTPRYLIKTRGQQVTLSCSPISGHRSVSWYQQTPGQGLQFLFEYFSETQRNKGNFPGRFSGRQFSNSRSEMNVSTLELGDSALYLCASSLGQGSMNTEAFFGQGTRLTVV.

The chain is built from TRBV2 and TRBJ2-5; TRBD2 matches at 12 bases. Germline V gene lookup returns CDR1 SNHLY and CDR2 FYNNEI. This CDR3 has 15 amino acids. Unmatched junction bases numbered 6, after V lost 5 bases and J lost 5 bases. Here the CDR3 reads CASSLAGGPGETQYF. The CDR3 bases are TGTGCCAGCAGTCTAGCGGGAGGGCCGGGGGAGACCCAGTACTTC.

The chain uses TRBV7-3 and TRBJ2-1; D not certain. The CDR3 has 13 amino acids. Deletions cut 8 bases from V and 0 bases from J, with 8 bases between. Germline CDR1 SGHTA, CDR2 FQGTGA. The CDR3, as DNA: TGTGCCAGCGGGCGGATCTCCTACAATGAGCAGTTCTTC. This encodes CASGRISYNEQFF.

The chain links TRBV28 to TRBJ1-1; D gene unclear. From germline, CDR1 is MDHEN and CDR2 SYDVKM. CDR3 length: 12 residues. Trimming removed 1 base from V and 9 bases from J, with 9 bases in between. The chain's CDR3 is CASSLFGWKAFF. The CDR3 nucleotides read TGTGCCAGCAGTTTATTCGGCTGGAAAGCTTTCTTT.

The chain joins TRBV21-1 to TRBJ2-3; TRBD1 reflects the table's D call only, with no check against the DNA. TRBV21-1 is described as a pseudogene. The CDR3 spans 16 residues. CDR3 nucleotide sequence: TGTGCCAGCAGCAAAAGTCCCGGGACAGTCCAGGGTACGCAGTATTTT. As protein: CASSKSPGTVQGTQYF.

This sequence joins TRBV28 and TRBJ1-1; unclear D gene. Germline lookup yields CDR1 MDHEN and CDR2 SYDVKM. The length of the CDR3 is 14 residues. V dropped 3 bases and J dropped 1 base, with 9 bases sitting between them. CDR3 DNA: TGTGCCAGCAGTTTCGGACGGAGGAACACTGAAGCTTTCTTT. Residues: CASSFGRRNTEAFF.

This clone was seen just once. The CDR3 region is CASSHGLAGAGELFF. The CDR3 DNA is TGCGCCAGCAGCCACGGACTAGCGGGCGCCGGGGAGCTGTTTTTT. The rearrangement uses TRBV4-1 and TRBJ2-2, with 11 bases identical to TRBD2. The V gene end was trimmed by 3 bases and the J gene end by 6 bases; junction bases not matched to a gene: 3. CDR1 is MGHRA and CDR2 is YSYEKL in the germline V gene. This CDR3 has 15 residues.

V is TRBV7-9 and J is TRBJ2-5; TRBD2 matches 7 bases. After removal of 3 bases from V and 3 bases from J, the junction contained 7 bases not matched to a gene. The CDR3 spans 15 residues. Per germline, CDR1 SEHNR and CDR2 FQNEAQ (reference sequence). The CDR3 nucleotides read TGTGCCAGCAGCTTCAGGGCTAGCGGAAAAGAGACCCAGTACTTC. Translating gives CASSFRASGKETQYF.

This rearrangement joins TRBV2 to TRBJ2-3; D not resolved. The CDR3 is made up of 11 amino acids. Germline assignment: CDR1 SNHLY and CDR2 FYNNEI. Trimming shortened V by 5 bases and J by 13 bases, and 13 bases separated the two germline ends. The CDR3 sequence: CASSRLTGEYF. Here the CDR3 DNA reads TGTGCCAGCAGTCGCCTCACTGGGGAGTATTTT. Complete variable domain (other parts from reference TRBV2 and TRBJ2-3): EPEVTQTPSHQVTQMGQEVILRCVPISNHLYFYWYRQILGQKVEFLVSFYNNEISEKSEIFDDQFSVERPDGSNFTLKIRSTKLEDSAMYFCASSRLTGEYFGPGTRLTVL.

The chain joins TRBV4-1 to TRBJ2-7; 7 positions match TRBD1. Per the germline V gene, CDR1 is MGHRA and CDR2 is YSYEKL. The V gene end was trimmed by 0 bases and the J gene end by 3 bases; junction bases not matched to a gene: 5. The CDR3 has 15 amino acids. The CDR3 sequence: CASSQDPRGSYEQYF. The DNA for the CDR3 is TGCGCCAGCAGCCAAGATCCCAGGGGGAGCTACGAGCAGTACTTC.